This TCR beta chain came from a study of monozygotic twins with inflammatory bowel disease. TCRdb reanalyzed the 5' RACE reads, giving one entry per CDR3 protein sequence and no DNA. The sample totals some 440,000 distinct CDR3 sequences. This CDR3 spans 17 amino acids. Germline V gene lookup returns CDR1 MNHNS and CDR2 SASEGT. The J gene is TRBJ2-6, the V gene TRBV6-1; without DNA, the TCRdb call of TRBD2 cannot be checked. The TCR sequence derives from a human donor with ulcerative colitis or Crohn's disease, or a healthy co-twin of an affected twin (not recorded which). Material: blood. The CDR3 loop is CASSLASQVSGANVLTF.